A single sample gave rise to the 6 T cell receptor beta chains below, sequenced in a study of blood T cell repertoires in COVID-19. The assay was immunoSEQ multiplex PCR, and TCRdb's table has in-frame clones only and misses some. The repertoire has 210,000 or so clones, about 88% of them found once; the top ten carry about 6.8%. Source material: peripheral blood. These receptors were collected from a woman between 40 and 55 years old who had recovered from COVID-19.

This chain connects TRBV9 to TRBJ2-1, with D unclear. Trimming shortened V by 2 bases and J by 3 bases, and 6 bases separated the two germline ends. The CDR3 contains 13 residues. Germline CDR1 is SGDLS and CDR2 is YYNGEE. CDR3 in amino acids: CASSVGFYNEQFF. The CDR3, as DNA: TGTGCCAGCAGCGTGGGCTTCTACAATGAGCAGTTCTTC. Full variable domain (remainder filled in from reference TRBV9 and TRBJ2-1): DSGVTQTPKHLITATGQRVTLRCSPRSGDLSVYWYQQSLDQGLQFLIQYYNGEERAKGNILERFSAQQFPDLHSELNLSSLELGDSALYFCASSVGFYNEQFFGPGTRLTVL.

V and J are TRBV12-2 and TRBJ2-5; TRBD1 is the table's D call and was not checked against the DNA. TRBV12-2 is given as a pseudogene. The CDR3 totals 14 residues. The CDR3 reads CARGTGIFQETQYF. The CDR3 coding sequence is TGTGCCCGGGGGACAGGAATCTTCCAAGAGACCCAGTACTTC.

The chain has TRBV9 and TRBJ2-5; TRBD2 matches 8 bases. The V segment lost 0 bases and the J segment 5 bases; nucleotides outside the gene matches: 12. Germline loops: CDR1 SGDLS, CDR2 YYNGEE. There are 17 residues in the CDR3. The CDR3 protein is CASSVASPGGPGETQYF. CDR3 in DNA: TGTGCCAGCAGCGTAGCATCTCCGGGAGGGCCGGGTGAGACCCAGTACTTC. Drawing the rest from reference TRBV9 and TRBJ2-5, the complete variable domain is DSGVTQTPKHLITATGQRVTLRCSPRSGDLSVYWYQQSLDQGLQFLIQYYNGEERAKGNILERFSAQQFPDLHSELNLSSLELGDSALYFCASSVASPGGPGETQYFGPGTRLLVL.

This clone came up once. V gene TRBV5-1 combines with J gene TRBJ1-3, with D maybe TRBD1 (5 bases). Trimming left V 3 bases short and J 0 bases short, with 10 bases between. The germline gives CDR1 SGHRS, CDR2 YFSETQ. The CDR3 extends over 15 amino acids. The CDR3: CASSSPGDSGNTIYF. In DNA form, the CDR3 reads TGCGCCAGCAGCTCACCGGGGGACTCTGGAAACACCATATATTTT.

This chain joins TRBV5-8 and TRBJ1-1, with D possibly being TRBD1 (6 bases). The CDR3 has 13 amino acids. The V and J ends lost 4 bases and 10 bases respectively, with 17 bases between them. In germline, CDR1 is SGHTS, CDR2 YDEGEE. DNA of the CDR3: TGTGCCAGCAGCCCCGCCGTGGGGGCTGTAGCTTTCTTT. Its translation: CASSPAVGAVAFF.

This clone was detected only once. V is TRBV19 and J is TRBJ1-5; TRBD1 agrees at 8 bases. CDR1 is LNHDA and CDR2 is SQIVND in the germline V gene (reference sequence). V was clipped by 5 bases and J by 3 bases; unmatched bases: 3. The CDR3 consists of 14 residues. The CDR3 protein is CASSPTGANQPQHF. The CDR3 region has the DNA TGTGCCAGTAGTCCGACAGGGGCCAATCAGCCCCAGCATTTT.